This TCR beta chain appears in the sequencing data of a study of cytomegalovirus exposure and HLA in healthy donors. From germline, CDR1 is MNHNS and CDR2 SASEGT. The germline V and J ends were trimmed by 2 bases and 3 bases, with 10 bases remaining between them. CDR3 size: 14 residues. With 60 Vbeta and 13 Jbeta primers, the PCR was carried out. The method was immunoSEQ multiplex PCR; TCRdb's version includes in-frame clones alone and lacks a portion of them. The top ten hold under 2.5% of the sample, which has around 140,000 clones, approximately 64% seen once. Study observations and caveats: Later on, analysis showed that most CMV-associated TCR beta chains appeared to be HLA-restricted. A classifier reportedly called cytomegalovirus status with high sensitivity and specificity.

This clone appeared once. Its antigen is unknown. This TCR came from a woman aged 40 to 50 in good health and CMV-seronegative. The sequenced material came from PBMCs. The chain couples TRBV6-1 to TRBJ1-2, with D unclear. The CDR3 DNA sequence: TGTGCCAGCAGTGAATTGGCACCGTACTATGGCTACACCTTC. Amino acid sequence: CASSELAPYYGYTF.